This T cell receptor (beta chain) is drawn from a study of T cell responses to AZD1222 COVID-19 vaccine. Study-wide results and limits: Clonal diversity was possibly underestimated, and white British individuals and females predominated among donors. Spike-specific TCR repertoires showed rising breadth and depth after two AZD1222 doses. Repertoires were obtained only post-peak T cell response.

Assay: immunoSEQ multiplex PCR; the TCRdb copy retains only in-frame clones and omits some. The profile shows more than 75,000 clones, 83% of them singletons. A remark on this clone: The antigen remains unidentified.

This material consisted of peripheral blood, taken 28 days after the second AZD1222 dose. The TCR sequence derives from an adult who received the AZD1222 COVID-19 vaccine.

CDR3 DNA: TGTGCCAGCAGTTTAAGGGGTGGAGGCACTGAAGCTTTCTTT. This sequence encodes CASSLRGGGTEAFF. The chain has TRBV27 and TRBJ1-1, with TRBD1 as a possible D gene (5 bases). The CDR3 runs 14 residues. V shed 2 bases and J shed 4 bases, with 11 bases lying between them. Germline assignment: CDR1 MNHEY and CDR2 SMNVEV (reference sequence).